This T cell receptor (beta chain) is drawn from a study of CXCR3-negative and CXCR3-positive naive CD8 T cells. About this clonotype: Antigen unknown.

Triplicate sorting captured 300,000 cells each from every CD8+ T cell subset. CD45RO-CCR7+CD27+CD95- characterized naive CD8+ T cells. Germline V CDR1 and CDR2: SGHVS, FNYEAQ. The CDR3 runs 14 residues. Study observations and caveats: CXCR3-positive naive cells had more hydrophobic TRB CDR3s than CXCR3-negative naive cells. Post-cryopreservation CXCR3 expression was partly diminished, and the bulk of assays employed fresh PBMCs. In naive cells, CXCR3-negative and CXCR3-positive subsets had similar TRBV-TRBJ usage; memory cells differed.

TRB cDNA was prepared as libraries by UMI-labeled 5' RACE. TCRdb reworked the 5' RACE reads into one entry per CDR3 protein, no DNA. The listing records some 100,000 distinct CDR3 sequences. This TCR came from a human donor in good health. Some clones in this sample may be carry-over from other donors' samples. Source material: naive CXCR3+ CD8+ T cells from blood. Subset meaning: CD45RO-CCR7+CD27+CD95- naive CD8+ T cells expressing CXCR3 (TNR3+). This chain links TRBV7-6 with TRBJ1-2; TCRdb calls TRBD1, which cannot be checked without DNA. The chain's CDR3 is CASSLKQGAYGYTF.